What follows are 18 T cell receptor beta chains derived from one specimen sequenced in a study of blood T cell repertoires in COVID-19. The data were produced by immunoSEQ multiplex PCR, yet TCRdb's version contains in-frame clones alone and is incomplete. The sample has 200,000 to 300,000 clones, about 90% seen once. The sequenced sample consisted of peripheral blood. The receptor source for this set is a woman aged 40 to 50 with acute or convalescent COVID-19.

The chain employs TRBV3-1 (or the pseudogene TRBV3-2) and TRBJ1-1, with D hard to call. Trimming shortened V by 0 bases and J by 11 bases, and 13 bases separated the two germline ends. The CDR3 consists of 13 residues. The germline CDR1 and CDR2 sequences are LGHDT and YNNKEL (reference sequence). In DNA form, the CDR3 reads TGTGCCAGCAGCCAAGAGAGAGCCCGAACGGCTTTCTTT. The encoded protein is CASSQERARTAFF.

V usage is TRBV28 and J usage is TRBJ1-2; D possibly corresponds to TRBD1 (5 bases). The CDR3 extends over 14 amino acids. Trimming removed 5 bases at V and 1 base at J, with 11 bases between. Germline lookup yields CDR1 MDHEN and CDR2 SYDVKM. The CDR3 sequence is CASSPPDSNYGYTF. DNA for the CDR3: TGTGCCAGCAGTCCGCCTGACAGTAACTATGGCTACACCTTC.

The V call is TRBV5-1, the J call TRBJ1-1, with 9 bases fitting TRBD1. V gave up 0 bases and J gave up 4 bases; unmatched junction bases: 7. Germline loops: CDR1 SGHRS, CDR2 YFSETQ. CDR3 length: 16 residues. As DNA, the CDR3 is TGCGCCAGCAGCTTGGTTCAACAGGGGGCCGGCACTGAAGCTTTCTTT. Protein sequence: CASSLVQQGAGTEAFF.

The chain uses TRBV9 and TRBJ1-2, with 9 nucleotides matching TRBD1. In germline, CDR1 is SGDLS, CDR2 YYNGEE. V dropped 4 bases and J dropped 2; count of bases not matched to a gene: 3. CDR3 length: 14 residues. Here the CDR3 DNA reads TGTGCCAGCAGCACAGGACAGGGGAACTATGGCTACACCTTC. This encodes CASSTGQGNYGYTF.

This chain uses TRBV10-3 with TRBJ2-7; no definite D call. Germline CDR1 is ENHRY and CDR2 is SYGVKD. V lost 10 bases and J 2 bases, leaving 15 bases between the germline ends. The CDR3 is 13 residues long. CDR3 bases: TGTGCCAGCCAGAGTCCGGGTGCCTACGAGCAGTACGTC. Protein: CASQSPGAYEQYV.

The rearrangement joins TRBV5-4 to TRBJ1-2, with D possibly matching TRBD1 (6 bases). V was trimmed by 4 bases and J by 0 bases, leaving 10 bases between them. Germline V gene sequence: CDR1 SGHNT, CDR2 YYREEE (reference sequence). The CDR3 is made up of 14 amino acids. CDR3 sequence: CASSLTGPNYGYTF. DNA for the CDR3: TGTGCCAGCAGCCTTACAGGGCCTAACTATGGCTACACCTTC.

As DNA, the CDR3 is TGTGCCAGCAGCCGGACAGTGTCCGGTAAACTGTTTTTT. Amino acids: CASSRTVSGKLFF. The V gene is TRBV14, the J gene TRBJ1-4; a weak D match, TRBD1 (6 bases). Trimming took off 4 bases at V and 11 bases at J, with 14 bases between the two ends. Germline CDR1 reads SGHDN; CDR2 reads FVKESK. The CDR3 contains 13 residues.

V is TRBV18 and J is TRBJ1-3; D ambiguous. The CDR3 has 14 residues. Germline CDR1 KGHSH, CDR2 LQKENI. Trimming cost V 2 bases and J 9 bases, with 14 bases left between them. The chain's CDR3 is CASSPSYWASTIYF. The CDR3 DNA is TGTGCCAGCTCACCATCTTATTGGGCAAGCACCATATATTTT.

The chain recombines TRBV21-1 with TRBJ1-2; whether TRBD1, the table's D call, matches the DNA was not checked. TRBV21-1 is described as a pseudogene. The CDR3 is 14 residues long. The CDR3 DNA is TGTGCCAGCAGGAAAAGGTCCAGGGACTATGGCTACACCTTC. This translates into CASRKRSRDYGYTF.

This chain uses TRBV19 with TRBJ1-5; 7 bases align to TRBD1. The CDR3 is 14 residues long. The V gene's germline CDR1 is LNHDA and CDR2 SQIVND (reference sequence). V shed 6 bases and J 4 bases; nucleotides not matched to a gene: 6. The CDR3 is CASRRDSRNQPQHF. CDR3 nucleotides: TGTGCCAGTAGAAGGGACAGCCGAAATCAGCCCCAGCATTTT. Full variable domain (missing parts from reference TRBV19 and TRBJ1-5): DGGITQSPKYLFRKEGQNVTLSCEQNLNHDAMYWYRQDPGQGLRLIYYSQIVNDFQKGDIAEGYSVSREKKESFPLTVTSAQKNPTAFYLCASRRDSRNQPQHFGDGTRLSIL.

This sequence joins TRBV5-1 and TRBJ2-5, with D perhaps matching TRBD2 (6 bases). V was trimmed by 1 base and J by 3 bases, leaving 13 bases between them. The germline gives CDR1 SGHRS, CDR2 YFSETQ. The CDR3 runs to 15 residues. The chain's CDR3 is CASSLSPGGEETQYF. In nucleotides, the CDR3 is TGCGCCAGCAGCTTGAGCCCCGGAGGGGAAGAGACCCAGTACTTC.

The genes are TRBV2 and TRBJ2-1; 12 bases match TRBD2. The CDR3 is 15 residues long. Germline V gene data show CDR1 as SNHLY and CDR2 as FYNNEI. The V segment lost 6 bases and the J segment 7 bases; nucleotides outside the gene matches: 7. CDR3 bases: TGTGCCAGCAGGGAACTAGCGGGGGGCTTAAATGAGCAGTTCTTC. It encodes CASRELAGGLNEQFF.

The CDR3 sequence: CASSNPTGGDSQPQHF. The CDR3, as DNA: TGTGCCAGCAGCAACCCGACAGGGGGAGATAGTCAGCCCCAGCATTTT. This sequence joins TRBV7-8 and TRBJ1-5; 9 bases match TRBD1. Germline loops: CDR1 SGHVS, CDR2 FQNEAQ. The V gene end was trimmed by 5 bases and the J gene end by 6 bases; junction bases not matched to a gene: 11. The CDR3 runs 16 residues.

This clone has only one observation. This chain uses TRBV7-3 with TRBJ1-2, with 11 bases identical to TRBD1. From germline, CDR1 is SGHTA and CDR2 FQGTGA. The junction had 12 bases not matched to a gene; V was cut back by 5 bases and J by 4 bases. The CDR3 covers 17 residues. CDR3 in amino acids: CASSNLGQGARSYGYTF. The DNA for the CDR3 is TGTGCCAGCAGCAATTTAGGACAGGGGGCGCGGAGCTATGGCTACACCTTC.

This clone has just one count. The rearrangement joins TRBV28 to TRBJ1-5, with D unclear. V dropped 1 base and J dropped 3 bases, with 7 bases sitting between them. The germline gives CDR1 MDHEN, CDR2 SYDVKM. The CDR3 runs to 14 residues. The CDR3 nucleotides read TGTGCCAGCAGTTTATACAGATCCAATCAGCCCCAGCATTTT. Amino acids: CASSLYRSNQPQHF.

The CDR3 DNA is TGTGCCAGCAGCGCCCCCTACGGGGCCAACGTCCTGACTTTC. Protein sequence: CASSAPYGANVLTF. The chain uses TRBV9 and TRBJ2-6; no clear D. In germline, CDR1 is SGDLS, CDR2 YYNGEE. The CDR3 covers 14 residues. V was shortened by 3 bases and J by 4 bases, with 8 bases between the two germline ends.

This rearrangement joins TRBV10-3 to TRBJ1-1; the D is unclear. The CDR3 loop spans 14 amino acids. Trimming stripped 3 bases from V and 1 base from J, with 9 bases between. The germline gives CDR1 ENHRY, CDR2 SYGVKD. The CDR3 protein is CAISDPGGNTEAFF. The CDR3 DNA follows: TGTGCCATCAGTGACCCCGGCGGGAACACTGAAGCTTTCTTT.

This clone occurred a few times. This rearrangement joins TRBV7-8 to TRBJ1-6; D gene uncertain. Trimming pared 5 bases from V and 10 bases from J, leaving 15 bases between. From germline, CDR1 is SGHVS and CDR2 FQNEAQ. This CDR3 contains 14 residues. For the CDR3, the DNA is TGTGCCAGCAGCCGCGACCTGTCGGGGTCACCCCTCCACTTT. Amino acids: CASSRDLSGSPLHF.